The entry below gives a single TCR beta chain sequence along with its context. The target antigen is unknown. This sample was taken from a study of T cell repertoires in cytomegalovirus infection. Study-level points and caveats: The ex vivo response was dominated by HLA-C-restricted CMV-specific TCR beta clonotypes. Cumulative public TCR beta family frequency identified CMV carriers with the relevant HLA.

TCRdb processed the reads anew with MiXCR; each CDR3 protein has one entry. The sample has 740,000 or so distinct CDR3 sequences, 35% seen once. The sample comprised PBMCs. The TCR was taken from a human donor in good health (CMV status not recorded). Some clones in this sample may be carry-over from other donors' samples.

CDR3 sequence reads: CASSSSPTGTYTDTQYF. The CDR3, as DNA: TGTGCCAGCAGTTCTTCCCCGACAGGGACTTACACAGATACGCAGTATTTT. The chain joins TRBV27 to TRBJ2-3, with D tentatively TRBD1 (7 bases). Trimming removed 4 bases from V and 2 bases from J, with 19 bases in between. In germline, CDR1 is MNHEY, CDR2 SMNVEV (reference sequence). The CDR3 loop spans 17 amino acids.